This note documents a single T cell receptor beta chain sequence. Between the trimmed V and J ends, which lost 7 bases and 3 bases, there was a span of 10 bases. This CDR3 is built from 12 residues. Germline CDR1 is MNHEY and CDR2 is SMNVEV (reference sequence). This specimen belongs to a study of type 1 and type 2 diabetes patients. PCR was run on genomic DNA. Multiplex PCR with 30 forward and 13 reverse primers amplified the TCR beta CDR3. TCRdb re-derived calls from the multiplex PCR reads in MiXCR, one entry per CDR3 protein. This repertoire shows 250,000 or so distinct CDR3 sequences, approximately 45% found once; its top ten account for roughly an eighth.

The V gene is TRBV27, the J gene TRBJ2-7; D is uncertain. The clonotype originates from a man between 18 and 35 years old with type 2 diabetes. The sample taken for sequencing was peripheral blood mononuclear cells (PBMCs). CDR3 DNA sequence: TGTGCCAGCACCCTGGACGGCTACGAGCAGTACTTC. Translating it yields CASTLDGYEQYF.